Sequencing of this TCR beta chain was carried out in a study of T cells after yellow fever vaccination. At the level of the study: Fractions low in cell number were prepared with SMART-Seq v4 Ultra Low Input. Study-wide points: The secondary response was weaker, and its peak arrived faster, on day 5 versus 15. After the booster, 96% of CD4 and about nine tenths of CD8 primary-response clones were re-detected. Contamination by abundant bulk-population clonotypes could be present in FACS-sorted repertoires.

Many counts were recorded for this clonotype. Its antigen is not known. CDR3 size: 12 residues. With 6 bases removed from V and 3 bases from J, the gap between germline ends came to 10 bases. The germline V gene has CDR1 SGHRS and CDR2 YFSETQ. TCRdb passed the 5' RACE reads through MiXCR, listing each CDR3 protein once. The repertoire holds roughly 310,000 distinct CDR3 sequences, with more than 3% as singletons. The specimen comprised PBMCs, sampled on the day of the yellow fever booster vaccination. The receptor was derived from a man younger than 35 who received the YFV17D yellow fever vaccine. This chain joins TRBV5-1 and TRBJ2-7; the D gene is possibly TRBD2 (5 bases). CDR3 in DNA: TGCGCCAGCACCAGACGGGGCTACGAGCAGTACGTC. The encoded protein is CASTRRGYEQYV.